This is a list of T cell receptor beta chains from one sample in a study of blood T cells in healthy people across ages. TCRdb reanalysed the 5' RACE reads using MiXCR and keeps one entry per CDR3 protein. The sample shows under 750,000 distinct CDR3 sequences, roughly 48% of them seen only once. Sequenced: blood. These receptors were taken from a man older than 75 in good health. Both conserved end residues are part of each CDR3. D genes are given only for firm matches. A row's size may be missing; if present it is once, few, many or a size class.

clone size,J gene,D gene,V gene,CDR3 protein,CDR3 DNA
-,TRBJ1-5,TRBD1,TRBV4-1,CASSQRRDRGQPQHF,TGCGCCAGCAGCCAACGCCGGGACAGGGGTCAGCCCCAGCATTTT
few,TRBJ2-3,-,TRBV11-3,CASSLNGLFTDTQYF,TGTGCCAGCAGCTTAAACGGGCTCTTCACAGATACGCAGTATTTT
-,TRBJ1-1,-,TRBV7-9,CAGSAGGATNTEAFF,TGTGCCGGCAGCGCGGGGGGAGCTACGAACACTGAAGCTTTCTTT
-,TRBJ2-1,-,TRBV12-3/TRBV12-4,CASSFSGDSSYDEQFF,TGTGCCAGCAGTTTCTCTGGGGATAGCTCCTACGATGAGCAGTTCTTC
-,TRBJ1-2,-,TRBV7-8,CASSLERLTYGYTF,TGTGCCAGCAGCTTAGAACGTCTTACCTATGGCTACACCTTC
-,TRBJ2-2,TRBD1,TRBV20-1,CSAPGQVGGTGELFF,TGCAGTGCACCGGGACAGGTGGGGGGCACCGGGGAGCTGTTTTTT
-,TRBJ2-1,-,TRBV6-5,CASSHGDSGEGPFF,TGTGCCAGCAGTCACGGGGACAGTGGGGAGGGTCCGTTCTTC
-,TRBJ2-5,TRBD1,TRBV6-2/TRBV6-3,CASSTGEETQYF,TGTGCCAGCAGCACAGGGGAAGAGACCCAGTACTTC
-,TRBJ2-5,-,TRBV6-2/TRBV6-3,CAGSHRQRLYQETQYF,TGTGCCGGCAGTCATCGACAGAGACTGTACCAAGAGACCCAGTACTTC
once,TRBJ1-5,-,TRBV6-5,CASRFRNQPQHF,TGTGCCAGCAGGTTCCGCAATCAGCCCCAGCATTTT
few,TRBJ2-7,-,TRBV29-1,CSVRDPYEQYF,TGCAGCGTAAGGGATCCCTACGAGCAGTACTTC
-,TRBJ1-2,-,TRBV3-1,CASSQGQGMAYGYTF,TGTGCCAGCAGCCAAGGGCAGGGGATGGCCTATGGCTACACCTTC
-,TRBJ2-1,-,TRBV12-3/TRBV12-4,CASSLYSRSYNEQFF,TGTGCCAGCAGTTTGTACAGTCGCTCCTACAATGAGCAGTTCTTC
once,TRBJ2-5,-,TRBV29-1,CSVGDWSKEIQYF,TGCAGCGTTGGGGACTGGTCGAAAGAGATCCAGTACTTC
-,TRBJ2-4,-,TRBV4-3,CASSQDPLAQRGEQYF,TGCGCCAGCAGCCAAGATCCCCTAGCTCAGAGGGGGGAGCAGTACTTC
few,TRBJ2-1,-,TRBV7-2,CASSLAARSGEQFF,TGTGCCAGCAGCTTAGCAGCTAGGTCGGGTGAGCAGTTCTTC
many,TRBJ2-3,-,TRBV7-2,CASSLEGLSGDTQYF,TGTGCCAGCAGCTTAGAAGGGCTCTCGGGCGATACGCAGTATTTT
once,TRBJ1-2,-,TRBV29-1,CSVERVQGDGYTF,TGCAGCGTTGAAAGGGTACAGGGTGATGGCTACACCTTC
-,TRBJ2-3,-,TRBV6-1,CASGDLLGPGSDTQYF,TGTGCCAGCGGTGACCTTCTAGGACCAGGCTCAGATACGCAGTATTTT
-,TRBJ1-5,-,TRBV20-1,CSAREWVNQPQHF,TGCAGTGCTAGAGAATGGGTTAATCAGCCCCAGCATTTT
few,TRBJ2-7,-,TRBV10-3,CAIKAEDLSEQYF,TGTGCCATCAAAGCGGAGGACCTCTCCGAGCAGTACTTC
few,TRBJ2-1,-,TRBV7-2,CASSLYRVSGEQFF,TGTGCCAGCAGCTTATACAGGGTCAGCGGTGAGCAGTTCTTC